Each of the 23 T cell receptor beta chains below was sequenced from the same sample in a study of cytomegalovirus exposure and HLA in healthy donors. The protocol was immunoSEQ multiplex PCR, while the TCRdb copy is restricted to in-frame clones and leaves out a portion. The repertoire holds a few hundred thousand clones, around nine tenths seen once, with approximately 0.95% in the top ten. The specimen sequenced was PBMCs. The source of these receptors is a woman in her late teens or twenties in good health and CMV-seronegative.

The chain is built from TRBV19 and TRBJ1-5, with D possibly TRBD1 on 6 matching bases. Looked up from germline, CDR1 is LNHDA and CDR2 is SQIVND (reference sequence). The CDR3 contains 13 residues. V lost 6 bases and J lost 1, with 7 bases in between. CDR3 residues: CASSGQSNQPQHF. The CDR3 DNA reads TGTGCCAGTAGCGGACAGAGCAATCAGCCCCAGCATTTT.

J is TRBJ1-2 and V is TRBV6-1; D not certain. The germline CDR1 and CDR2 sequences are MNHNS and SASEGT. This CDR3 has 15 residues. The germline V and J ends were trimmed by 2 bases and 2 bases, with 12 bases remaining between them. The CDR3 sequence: CASSESARNNYGYTF. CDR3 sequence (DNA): TGTGCCAGCAGTGAATCTGCCAGGAACAACTATGGCTACACCTTC.

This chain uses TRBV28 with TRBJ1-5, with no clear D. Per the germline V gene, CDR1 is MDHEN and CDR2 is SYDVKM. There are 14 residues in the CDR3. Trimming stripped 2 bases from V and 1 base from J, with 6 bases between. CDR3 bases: TGTGCCAGCAGTTTAGTAGTAAGCAATCAGCCCCAGCATTTT. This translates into CASSLVVSNQPQHF.

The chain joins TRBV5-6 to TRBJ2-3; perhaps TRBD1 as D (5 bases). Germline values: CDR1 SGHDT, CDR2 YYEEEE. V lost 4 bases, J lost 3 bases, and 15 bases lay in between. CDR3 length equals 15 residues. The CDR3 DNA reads TGTGCCAGCAGCCGCGACAGACTTCTGACAGATACGCAGTATTTT. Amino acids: CASSRDRLLTDTQYF.

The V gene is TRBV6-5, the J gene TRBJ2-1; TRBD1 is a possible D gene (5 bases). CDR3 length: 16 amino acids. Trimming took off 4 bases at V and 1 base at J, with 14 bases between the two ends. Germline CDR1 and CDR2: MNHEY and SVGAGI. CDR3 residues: CASSFGTGSSYNEQFF. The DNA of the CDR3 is TGTGCCAGCAGTTTTGGTACAGGTAGTTCCTACAATGAGCAGTTCTTC.

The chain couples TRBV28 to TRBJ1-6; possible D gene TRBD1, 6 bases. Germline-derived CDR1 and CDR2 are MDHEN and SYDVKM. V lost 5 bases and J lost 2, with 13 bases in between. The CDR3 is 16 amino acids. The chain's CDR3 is CASSHTGSAYNSPLHF. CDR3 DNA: TGTGCCAGCAGTCATACAGGGAGTGCCTATAATTCACCCCTCCACTTT.

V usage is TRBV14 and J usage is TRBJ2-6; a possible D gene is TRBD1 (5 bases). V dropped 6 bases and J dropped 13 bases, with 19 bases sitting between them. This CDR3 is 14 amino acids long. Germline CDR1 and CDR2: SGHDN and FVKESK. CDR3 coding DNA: TGTGCCAGCAGTCAAACCTCTGGGGCCAGAGTCCTGACTTTC. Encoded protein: CASSQTSGARVLTF. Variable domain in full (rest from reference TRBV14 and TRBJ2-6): EAGVTQFPSHSVIEKGQTVTLRCDPISGHDNLYWYRRVMGKEIKFLLHFVKESKQDESGMPNNRFLAERTGGTYSTLKVQPAELEDSGVYFCASSQTSGARVLTFGAGSRLTVL.

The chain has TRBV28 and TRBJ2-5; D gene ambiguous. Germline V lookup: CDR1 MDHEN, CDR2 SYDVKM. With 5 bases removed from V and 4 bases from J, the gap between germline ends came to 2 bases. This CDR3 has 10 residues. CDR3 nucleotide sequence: TGTGCCAGCAGTCGAGAGACCCAGTACTTC. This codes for CASSRETQYF.

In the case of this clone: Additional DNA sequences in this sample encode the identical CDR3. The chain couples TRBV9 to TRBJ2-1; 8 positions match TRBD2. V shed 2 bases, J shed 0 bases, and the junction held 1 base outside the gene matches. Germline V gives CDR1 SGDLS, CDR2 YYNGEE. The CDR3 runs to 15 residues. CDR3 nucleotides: TGTGCCAGCAGCGTCGCGGGAGGCTCCTACAATGAGCAGTTCTTC. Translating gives CASSVAGGSYNEQFF.

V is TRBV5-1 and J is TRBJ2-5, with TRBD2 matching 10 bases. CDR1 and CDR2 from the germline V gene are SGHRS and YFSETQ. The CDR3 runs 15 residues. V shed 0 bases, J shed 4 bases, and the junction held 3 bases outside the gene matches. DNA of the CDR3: TGCGCCAGCAGCTTGGCCCCTAGCGGGAGAGAGACCCAGTACTTC. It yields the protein CASSLAPSGRETQYF.

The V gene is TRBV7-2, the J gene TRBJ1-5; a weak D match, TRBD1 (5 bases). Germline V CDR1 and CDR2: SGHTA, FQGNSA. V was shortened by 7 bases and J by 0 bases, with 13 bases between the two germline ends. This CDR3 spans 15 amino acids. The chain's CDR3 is CASTPRVYSNQPQHF. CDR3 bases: TGTGCCAGCACCCCCAGGGTTTATAGCAATCAGCCCCAGCATTTT.

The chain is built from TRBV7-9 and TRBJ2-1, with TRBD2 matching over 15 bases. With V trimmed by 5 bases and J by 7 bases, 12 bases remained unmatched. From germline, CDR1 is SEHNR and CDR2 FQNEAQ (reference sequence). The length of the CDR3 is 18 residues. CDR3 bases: TGTGCCAGCAGCCCGCCCACAGGGACTAGCGGGAGGTTGAATGAGCAGTTCTTC. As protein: CASSPPTGTSGRLNEQFF.

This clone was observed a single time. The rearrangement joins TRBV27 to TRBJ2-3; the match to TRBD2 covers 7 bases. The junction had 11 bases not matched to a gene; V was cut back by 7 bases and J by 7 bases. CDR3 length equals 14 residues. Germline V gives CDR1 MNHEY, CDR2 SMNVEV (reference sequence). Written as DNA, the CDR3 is TGTGCCAGCACGGGAGGCATGTCCGGGAATACGCAGTATTTT. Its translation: CASTGGMSGNTQYF.

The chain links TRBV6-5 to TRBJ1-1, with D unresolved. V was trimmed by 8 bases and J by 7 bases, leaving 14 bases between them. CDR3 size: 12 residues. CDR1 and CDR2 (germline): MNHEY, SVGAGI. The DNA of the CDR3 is TGTGCCAGCGGGCCTTTGGCGGGTGAAGCTTTCTTT. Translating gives CASGPLAGEAFF.

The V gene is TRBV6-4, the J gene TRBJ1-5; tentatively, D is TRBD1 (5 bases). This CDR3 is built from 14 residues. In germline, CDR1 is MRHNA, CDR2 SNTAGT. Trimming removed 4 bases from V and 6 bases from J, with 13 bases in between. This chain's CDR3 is CASSAQGGTQPQHF. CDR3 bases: TGTGCCAGCAGTGCCCAGGGTGGCACTCAGCCCCAGCATTTT.

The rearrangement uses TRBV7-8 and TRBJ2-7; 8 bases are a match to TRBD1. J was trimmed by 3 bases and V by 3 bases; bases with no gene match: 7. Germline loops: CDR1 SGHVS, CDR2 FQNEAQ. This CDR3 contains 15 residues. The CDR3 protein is CASSFAPDRVYEQYF. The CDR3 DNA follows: TGTGCCAGCAGCTTTGCCCCGGACAGGGTCTACGAGCAGTACTTC.

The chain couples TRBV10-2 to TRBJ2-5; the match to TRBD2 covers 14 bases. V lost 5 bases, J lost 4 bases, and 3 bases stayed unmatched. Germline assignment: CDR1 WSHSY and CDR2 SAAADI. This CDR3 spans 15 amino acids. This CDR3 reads CASSYGTSGRETQYF. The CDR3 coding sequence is TGCGCCAGCAGTTACGGGACTAGCGGGAGAGAGACCCAGTACTTC.

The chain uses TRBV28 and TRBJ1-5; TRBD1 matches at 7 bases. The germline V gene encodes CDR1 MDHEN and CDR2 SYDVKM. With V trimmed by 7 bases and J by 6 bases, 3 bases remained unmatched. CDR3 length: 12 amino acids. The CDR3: CASKTGFQPQHF. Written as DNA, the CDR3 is TGTGCCAGCAAGACAGGGTTTCAGCCCCAGCATTTT.

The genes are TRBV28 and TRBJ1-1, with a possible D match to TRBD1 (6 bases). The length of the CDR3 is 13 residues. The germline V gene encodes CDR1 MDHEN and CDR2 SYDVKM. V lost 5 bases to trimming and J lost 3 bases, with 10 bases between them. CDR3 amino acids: CASSPYRDTEAFF. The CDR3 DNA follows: TGTGCCAGCAGTCCTTACAGGGACACTGAAGCTTTCTTT.

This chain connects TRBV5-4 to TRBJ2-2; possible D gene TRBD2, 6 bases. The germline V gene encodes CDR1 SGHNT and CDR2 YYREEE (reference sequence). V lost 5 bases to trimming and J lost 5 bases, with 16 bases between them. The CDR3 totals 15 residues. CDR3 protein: CASSWDGSKTGELFF. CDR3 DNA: TGTGCCAGCAGTTGGGACGGGAGTAAAACCGGGGAGCTGTTTTTT. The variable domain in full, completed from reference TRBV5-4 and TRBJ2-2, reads ETGVTQSPTHLIKTRGQQVTLRCSSQSGHNTVSWYQQALGQGPQFIFQYYREEENGRGNFPPRFSGLQFPNYSSELNVNALELDDSALYLCASSWDGSKTGELFFGEGSRLTVL.

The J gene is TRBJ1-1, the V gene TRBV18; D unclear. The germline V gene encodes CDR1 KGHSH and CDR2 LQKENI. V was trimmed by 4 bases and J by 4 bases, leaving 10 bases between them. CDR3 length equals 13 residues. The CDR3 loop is CASSQELSTEAFF. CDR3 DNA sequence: TGTGCCAGCTCACAAGAGTTGAGCACTGAAGCTTTCTTT.

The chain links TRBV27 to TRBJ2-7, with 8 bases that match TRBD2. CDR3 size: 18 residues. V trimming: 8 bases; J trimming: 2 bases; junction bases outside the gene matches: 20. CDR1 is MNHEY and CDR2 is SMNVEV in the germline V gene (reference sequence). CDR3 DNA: TGTGCCAGCGGAGCCGGCATGGTAGCGGGACCAAAAACCTACGAGCAGTACTTC. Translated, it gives CASGAGMVAGPKTYEQYF.

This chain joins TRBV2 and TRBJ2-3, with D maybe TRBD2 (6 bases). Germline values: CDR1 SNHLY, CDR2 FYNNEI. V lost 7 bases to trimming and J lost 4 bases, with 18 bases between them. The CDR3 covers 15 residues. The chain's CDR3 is CASITSLEVADTQYF. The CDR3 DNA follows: TGTGCCAGCATCACTAGCTTAGAGGTGGCAGATACGCAGTATTTT.